Listed below are T cell receptor beta chains from one sample, sequenced in a study of T cell repertoires in cytomegalovirus infection. These receptors' targets are unknown. TCRdb fed the reads into MiXCR, producing one record per CDR3 protein. The table has approximately 1,000,000 distinct CDR3 sequences, 25% to 40% seen once. The sequenced sample was cultured CD8+ T cells from PBMCs, obtained from culture after CMV antigen stimulation. The source of these receptors is a human donor in good health (CMV status not recorded). Some clones in this sample may be carry-over from other donors' samples. The CDR3 runs from the conserved cysteine through the conserved F or W. D genes are given only for firm matches. Rows give clone size only sometimes, using once, few, many, or a class for an expanded clone.

size	J	V	D	CDR3	DNA
few	TRBJ1-1	TRBV25-1	NA	CASSGPRAYTEAFF	TGTGCCAGCAGTGGGCCCAGGGCCTACACTGAAGCTTTCTTT
NA	TRBJ2-7	TRBV2	TRBD1	CASSWTGGVNEQYF	TGTGCCAGCAGTTGGACAGGGGGCGTCAACGAGCAGTACTTC
NA	TRBJ2-2	TRBV12-3/TRBV12-4	NA	CASNIGANTGELFF	TGTGCCAGCAATATAGGGGCGAACACCGGGGAGCTGTTTTTT
NA	TRBJ2-2	TRBV10-3	TRBD1	CVISGTGKNTGELFF	TGTGTCATCAGCGGGACAGGGAAAAACACCGGGGAGCTGTTTTTT
few	TRBJ2-1	TRBV28	NA	CASMSPRGSSYNEQFF	TGTGCCAGCATGTCACCTCGGGGGAGCTCCTACAATGAGCAGTTCTTC
few	TRBJ2-7	TRBV27	NA	CASSPRDSSSYEQYF	TGTGCCAGCAGTCCCCGGGACTCGAGCTCCTACGAGCAGTACTTC
NA	TRBJ2-3	TRBV6-2/TRBV6-3	NA	CASSYGGVTDTQYF	TGTGCCAGCAGTTATGGCGGGGTAACAGATACGCAGTATTTT
many	TRBJ2-2	TRBV7-8	TRBD2	CASSSGLAAGELFF	TGTGCCAGCAGCTCAGGACTAGCGGCAGGGGAGCTGTTTTTT
NA	TRBJ2-2	TRBV6-5	NA	CASSPSTTSSGELFF	TGTGCCAGCAGCCCTTCGACAACCTCGAGCGGGGAGCTGTTTTTT
NA	TRBJ1-5	TRBV6-5	TRBD1	CASKGLTGNQPQHF	TGTGCCAGCAAGGGATTGACAGGGAATCAGCCCCAGCATTTT
NA	TRBJ2-3	TRBV19	TRBD1	CASEKQRVTTGQGHIDTQYF	TGTGCCAGCGAAAAACAACGGGTTACTACTGGACAGGGACACATAGATACGCAGTATTTT
many	TRBJ1-6	TRBV7-2	TRBD1	CASSSGQGDSPLHF	TGTGCCAGCAGCTCCGGACAGGGGGATTCACCCCTCCACTTT
NA	TRBJ1-5	TRBV2	NA	CASIRTLWEPQHF	TGTGCCAGCATTAGAACCTTATGGGAGCCCCAGCATTTT
NA	TRBJ2-5	TRBV9	TRBD2	CASSATSVETQYF	TGTGCCAGCAGCGCGACTAGCGTGGAGACCCAGTACTTC
few	TRBJ2-3	TRBV5-6	NA	CASSRGFSSTDTQYF	TGTGCCAGCAGCCGAGGGTTCTCTAGCACAGATACGCAGTATTTT
few	TRBJ1-6	TRBV12-3/TRBV12-4	TRBD1	CASTLGRGLTDSPLHF	TGTGCCAGCACCCTCGGCAGGGGGCTTACGGATTCACCCCTCCACTTT
NA	TRBJ1-5	TRBV4-1	NA	CASSQDPPTDSNQPQHF	TGCGCCAGCAGCCAAGATCCCCCGACAGATAGCAATCAGCCCCAGCATTTT
NA	TRBJ2-5	TRBV7-4	NA	CASSPRSDGRQETQYF	TGTGCCAGCAGCCCTCGTTCGGACGGCCGCCAAGAGACCCAGTACTTC
NA	TRBJ1-1	TRBV28	NA	CASSLYHPVGTEAFF	TGTGCCAGCAGTTTATATCACCCCGTAGGCACTGAAGCTTTCTTT
many	TRBJ1-5	TRBV7-9	TRBD1	CASSKTGGHQPQHF	TGTGCCAGCAGCAAAACAGGGGGCCATCAGCCCCAGCATTTT
few	TRBJ1-2	TRBV6-2/TRBV6-3	NA	CASSYRGDRLYGYTF	TGTGCCAGCAGTTATCGGGGAGACAGACTCTATGGCTACACCTTC
NA	TRBJ1-4	TRBV7-2	TRBD1	CASSYSGGGTEKLFF	TGTGCCAGCAGCTACTCAGGGGGCGGGACTGAAAAACTGTTTTTT
NA	TRBJ1-2	TRBV6-1	NA	CASRPGRGRDGYTF	TGTGCCAGCCGCCCGGGGAGGGGGAGGGATGGCTACACCTTC
NA	TRBJ2-5	TRBV6-6	NA	CASSTRASIETQYF	TGTGCCAGCAGCACTAGGGCTAGCATAGAGACCCAGTACTTC
few	TRBJ1-4	TRBV7-9	TRBD1	CASNPGDSFNEKLFF	TGTGCCAGCAACCCGGGGGACAGTTTTAATGAAAAACTGTTTTTT
few	TRBJ2-2	TRBV9	NA	CASSPRQGILSGELFF	TGTGCCAGCAGCCCACGGCAGGGAATTTTGTCCGGGGAGCTGTTTTTT
many	TRBJ1-1	TRBV12-3/TRBV12-4	NA	CASSQYQGNTEAFF	TGTGCCAGCAGCCAATACCAGGGGAACACTGAAGCTTTCTTT
NA	TRBJ1-2	TRBV6-1	TRBD1	CASSDLGGWGYGYTF	TGTGCCAGCAGTGACCTAGGGGGCTGGGGCTATGGCTACACCTTC
few	TRBJ1-2	TRBV15	NA	CATSQGRGYTF	TGTGCCACCTCCCAGGGACGTGGCTACACCTTC
NA	TRBJ2-1	TRBV4-1	TRBD2	CASSPEGASGSSYNEQFF	TGCGCCAGCAGCCCAGAAGGGGCGAGCGGGAGCTCCTACAATGAGCAGTTCTTC
NA	TRBJ2-2	TRBV12-3/TRBV12-4	TRBD2	CASSFSHSGGAPGELFF	TGTGCCAGCAGTTTCTCCCATAGCGGGGGGGCCCCCGGGGAGCTGTTTTTT
few	TRBJ2-3	TRBV24-1	TRBD2	CATSDRTSSKDTQYF	TGTGCCACCAGTGATAGGACTAGTTCGAAAGATACGCAGTATTTT
NA	TRBJ2-5	TRBV7-8	NA	CASSVSGSYQETQYF	TGTGCCAGCAGCGTTTCAGGGTCGTACCAAGAGACCCAGTACTTC
NA	TRBJ1-4	TRBV19	NA	CASSPPTGPRKLFF	TGTGCCAGTAGTCCTCCCACCGGGCCTCGAAAACTGTTTTTT
NA	TRBJ2-2	TRBV7-6	NA	CASSAVEYRTGELFF	TGTGCCAGCAGCGCCGTGGAGTATCGCACCGGGGAGCTGTTTTTT
NA	TRBJ2-1	TRBV27	TRBD1	CASTRGTGYNEQFF	TGTGCCAGCACCCGGGGGACAGGCTACAATGAGCAGTTCTTC
many	TRBJ2-5	TRBV7-9	NA	CASSEGWGRETQYF	TGTGCCAGCAGCGAAGGCTGGGGCCGAGAGACCCAGTACTTC
NA	TRBJ2-5	TRBV6-1	TRBD1	CASSPRDSRVIRIQETQYF	TGTGCCAGCAGTCCTAGGGACAGTCGTGTAATTAGGATACAAGAGACCCAGTACTTC
medium-sized	TRBJ1-2	TRBV7-2	NA	CASSLGVSGGTAYYGYTF	TGTGCCAGCAGCTTAGGGGTATCCGGCGGAACTGCCTACTATGGCTACACCTTC
few	TRBJ2-5	TRBV29-1	TRBD2	CSARGGDQETQYF	TGCAGCGCTCGCGGGGGGGATCAAGAGACCCAGTACTTC
NA	TRBJ2-1	TRBV14	NA	CASSQDRWWTDENNEQFF	TGTGCCAGCAGCCAAGATCGGTGGTGGACAGACGAAAACAATGAGCAGTTCTTC
NA	TRBJ2-1	TRBV18	NA	CASSQLAWDSLNEQFF	TGTGCCAGCTCCCAACTAGCCTGGGACTCCTTAAATGAGCAGTTCTTC
NA	TRBJ2-6	TRBV6-8	NA	CASRERAGANVLTF	TGTGCCAGCAGGGAGAGGGCCGGGGCCAACGTCCTGACTTTC
few	TRBJ1-2	TRBV7-9	NA	CASSFQARDYGYTF	TGTGCCAGCAGCTTCCAGGCGCGGGACTATGGCTACACCTTC
many	TRBJ1-5	TRBV7-6	TRBD1	CASSPNRGKGNQPQHF	TGTGCCAGCAGCCCCAACAGGGGGAAAGGCAATCAGCCCCAGCATTTT
few	TRBJ2-1	TRBV7-9	NA	CASRQQGPDEQFF	TGTGCCAGCAGGCAACAGGGTCCGGATGAGCAGTTCTTT
NA	TRBJ1-5	TRBV28	NA	CASSFGQTSNQPQHF	TGTGCCAGCAGTTTTGGACAGACCAGCAATCAGCCCCAGCATTTT
few	TRBJ2-1	TRBV5-8	NA	CASSLPGEPEEQFF	TGTGCCAGCAGCTTGCCCGGGGAGCCGGAGGAGCAGTTCTTC
few	TRBJ1-2	TRBV28	TRBD1	CASSLTGTGVGDTF	TGTGCCAGCAGCTTAACCGGGACAGGGGTGGGGGACACCTTC
many	TRBJ2-5	TRBV7-2	NA	CASSLIALDSETQYF	TGTGCCAGCAGCTTAATAGCGTTGGATTCAGAGACCCAGTACTTC
many	TRBJ2-3	TRBV7-9	TRBD1	CASSSGDSEYTDTQYF	TGTGCCAGCAGCTCCGGGGACAGCGAATACACAGATACGCAGTATTTT
NA	TRBJ2-3	TRBV27	TRBD2	CASRLLEVSAGGDTQYF	TGTGCCAGCAGGCTTTTGGAGGTCTCGGCGGGGGGGGATACGCAGTATTTT
few	TRBJ2-3	TRBV7-8	TRBD2	CASSGWTSATTDTQYF	TGTGCCAGCAGCGGGTGGACTAGCGCAACCACAGATACGCAGTATTTT
NA	TRBJ2-5	TRBV5-5	TRBD2	CASSSLGLAGGLGETQYF	TGTGCCAGCAGCTCCTTAGGACTAGCGGGGGGCTTGGGAGAGACCCAGTACTTC
few	TRBJ2-3	TRBV7-9	TRBD1	CASSLPGGPPTDTQYF	TGTGCCAGCAGCCTTCCAGGGGGCCCCCCGACAGATACGCAGTATTTT